The source of this T cell receptor (beta chain) is a study of cytomegalovirus exposure and HLA in healthy donors. The primer mix had 60 Vbeta and 13 Jbeta primers. Sequencing was performed with immunoSEQ multiplex PCR; in TCRdb, only in-frame clones are kept and a portion is missing. The sample records about 110,000 clones, around 77% being singletons. Sampled while nominally healthy, donors likely had unrecorded immune exposures. Germline CDR1 is LNHDA and CDR2 is SQIVND (reference sequence). Trimming shortened V by 10 bases and J by 1 base, and 16 bases separated the two germline ends. This CDR3 has 14 residues.

Source material: PBMCs. The chain couples TRBV19 to TRBJ1-1, with D uncertain. This TCR came from a woman in her thirties in good health and CMV-seropositive. The chain's CDR3 is CAILRREWNTEAFF. CDR3 sequence (DNA): TGTGCCATCTTAAGGCGGGAATGGAACACTGAAGCTTTCTTT.